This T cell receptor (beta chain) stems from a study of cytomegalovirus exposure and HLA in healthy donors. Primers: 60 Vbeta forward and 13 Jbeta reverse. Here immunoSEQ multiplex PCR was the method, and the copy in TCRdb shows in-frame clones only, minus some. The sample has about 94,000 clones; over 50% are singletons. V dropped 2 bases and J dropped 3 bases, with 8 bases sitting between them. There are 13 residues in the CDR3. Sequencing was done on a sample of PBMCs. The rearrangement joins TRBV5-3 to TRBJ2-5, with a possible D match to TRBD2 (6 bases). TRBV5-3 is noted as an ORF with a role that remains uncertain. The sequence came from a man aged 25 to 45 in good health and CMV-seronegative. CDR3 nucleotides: TGTGCCAGAAGCTTTTGCGGGAAAGAGACCCAGTACTTC. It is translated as CARSFCGKETQYF.